This passage covers 32 T cell receptor beta chains from one sample sequenced in a study of T cell repertoires in cytomegalovirus infection. A single record per CDR3 protein comes from TCRdb applying MiXCR to the reads. This sample has tens of thousands of distinct CDR3 sequences, with approximately 20% found just once. These receptors are not linked to any known antigen. Sequencing was performed on CD8+ T cells from cultured PBMCs, taken from culture after CMV antigen stimulation. These receptors came from a human donor in good health (CMV status not recorded). Some clones in this sample may be carry-over from other donors' samples.

The chain employs TRBV7-9 and TRBJ2-7; D possibly corresponds to TRBD1 (6 bases). CDR3 length: 13 residues. The V gene lost 3 bases and the J gene lost 5 bases, with 11 bases spanning the gap. Germline V gives CDR1 SEHNR, CDR2 FQNEAQ (reference sequence). The CDR3 protein is CASSLQGRDEQYF. The CDR3 coding sequence is TGTGCCAGCAGCTTGCAGGGGCGGGACGAGCAGTACTTC.

The gene calls are TRBV28 and TRBJ1-1, with D perhaps matching TRBD1 (6 bases). CDR1 and CDR2 (germline): MDHEN, SYDVKM. The V end lost 5 bases, the J end lost 4 bases, and 14 bases lay between the germline ends. The CDR3 contains 14 residues. This chain's CDR3 is CASSPGGGITEAFF. As DNA, the CDR3 is TGTGCCAGCAGTCCAGGAGGGGGAATCACTGAAGCTTTCTTT.

This chain uses TRBV19 with TRBJ1-2; the D gene is possibly TRBD1 (6 bases). The V end lost 3 bases, the J end lost 8 bases, and 16 bases lay between the germline ends. CDR1 is LNHDA, CDR2 SQIVND, per germline (reference sequence). The length of the CDR3 is 14 residues. The CDR3 DNA is TGTGCCAGTAGTATCGGGGTAAAGGGGGTCGGCTACACCTTC. This encodes CASSIGVKGVGYTF.

As regards this clonotype: The CDR3 carries no conserved terminal phenylalanine or tryptophan, so it likely arises from a read error. The J gene is TRBJ1-5, the V gene TRBV7-2; a weak D match, TRBD1 (6 bases). Germline V gene data show CDR1 as SGHTA and CDR2 as FQGNSA. The V gene lost 4 bases and the J gene lost 1 base, with 20 bases spanning the gap. The CDR3 runs to 18 residues. CDR3 coding DNA: TGTGCCAGCAGCTCACGGACGGAAAGGGGGTTAAGCAATCAGCCCCAGCATTAT. This codes for CASSSRTERGLSNQPQHY.

This clonotype was seen a handful of times. This chain links TRBV7-6 with TRBJ2-3, with D possibly matching TRBD1 (6 bases). Trimming shortened V by 8 bases and J by 2 bases, and 11 bases separated the two germline ends. The CDR3 loop spans 13 amino acids. The germline V gene encodes CDR1 SGHVS and CDR2 FNYEAQ. The CDR3 DNA follows: TGTGCCAGCTCTGGACAGCTCACAGATACGCAGTATTTT. Amino acids: CASSGQLTDTQYF.

The V call is TRBV18, the J call TRBJ2-7; possible D gene TRBD2, 5 bases. V was trimmed by 6 bases and J by 0 bases, leaving 12 bases between them. CDR1 and CDR2 (germline): KGHSH, LQKENI. CDR3 size: 14 residues. The CDR3 nucleotides read TGTGCCAGCTCGGGGTCGGGGAACTCCTACGAGCAGTACTTC. Translation gives CASSGSGNSYEQYF.

This clonotype showed up just a few times. The V gene is TRBV9, the J gene TRBJ1-3; D may be TRBD1 (5 bases). CDR1 and CDR2 (germline): SGDLS, YYNGEE. Trimming cost V 6 bases and J 1 base, with 11 bases left between them. CDR3 size: 14 residues. The CDR3 nucleotides are TGTGCCAGCAATTCCGGGGGTTCTGGAAACACCATATATTTT. It translates to CASNSGGSGNTIYF.

The table lists this clonotype with many counts. The rearrangement links TRBV19 to TRBJ2-1; D not certain. The CDR3 has 13 amino acids. V gave up 3 bases and J gave up 10 bases, with 13 bases separating them. Germline-derived CDR1 and CDR2 are LNHDA and SQIVND (reference sequence). Here the CDR3 DNA reads TGTGCCAGTAGTATGGGATCGCTTGTAGAGCAGTTCTTC. Translation: CASSMGSLVEQFF.

The chain employs TRBV7-8 and TRBJ1-5, with 7 bases aligning to TRBD1. Per germline, CDR1 SGHVS and CDR2 FQNEAQ. The trim removed 1 base at V and 4 bases at J, leaving 7 bases unmatched. The CDR3 contains 16 residues. The CDR3 coding sequence is TGTGCCAGCAGCTTAGGGAGCAGGGGGTCTAATCAGCCCCAGCATTTT. Protein: CASSLGSRGSNQPQHF.

This clonotype was detected only a few times. This chain joins TRBV7-9 and TRBJ1-1; D might be TRBD1 (5 bases). Trimming shortened V by 1 base and J by 5 bases, and 14 bases separated the two germline ends. Germline CDR1 is SEHNR and CDR2 is FQNEAQ (reference sequence). The CDR3 consists of 15 residues. CDR3 nucleotides: TGTGCCAGCAGCTTAGTGACAGAGCGTTGGACTGAAGCTTTCTTT. The encoded protein is CASSLVTERWTEAFF.

The V call is TRBV7-8, the J call TRBJ2-7, with 8 bases matching TRBD1. Germline CDR1 SGHVS, CDR2 FQNEAQ. The CDR3 is 16 amino acids. V shed 2 bases, J shed 5 bases, and the junction held 11 bases outside the gene matches. Here the CDR3 DNA reads TGTGCCAGCAGCTTAATTCCAGGACAGGGAGGTAACGAGCAGTACTTC. This encodes CASSLIPGQGGNEQYF. The whole variable domain, filled in from reference TRBV7-8 and TRBJ2-7, reads GAGVSQSPRYKVAKRGQDVALRCDPISGHVSLFWYQQALGQGPEFLTYFQNEAQLDKSGLPSDRFFAERPEGSVSTLKIQRTQQEDSAVYLCASSLIPGQGGNEQYFGPGTRLTVT.

The V call is TRBV7-2, the J call TRBJ1-4, with unresolved D. Trimming pared 5 bases from V and 5 bases from J, leaving 15 bases between. Germline values: CDR1 SGHTA, CDR2 FQGNSA. There are 15 residues in the CDR3. The CDR3 region is CASSPSVGTNEKLFF. The CDR3 DNA sequence: TGTGCCAGCAGCCCCTCTGTGGGAACGAATGAAAAACTGTTTTTT.

The chain uses TRBV7-3 and TRBJ2-3; 8 bases are a match to TRBD2. The CDR3 runs 17 residues. With V trimmed by 5 bases and J by 1 base, 11 bases remained unmatched. The germline V gene has CDR1 SGHTA and CDR2 FQGTGA. CDR3 in amino acids: CASSLTSGGSGTDTQYF. The CDR3 nucleotides are TGTGCCAGCAGCCTTACTAGCGGCGGGAGTGGCACAGATACGCAGTATTTT.

This clonotype was seen more than once but under ten times. This rearrangement joins TRBV2 to TRBJ1-1; D perhaps matches TRBD1 (6 bases). Trimming left V 10 bases short and J 0 bases short, with 15 bases between. The CDR3 consists of 14 residues. CDR1 and CDR2 from the germline V gene are SNHLY and FYNNEI. CDR3 in amino acids: CANLRTDLNTEAFF. CDR3 DNA sequence: TGTGCCAACCTTAGGACAGATTTGAACACTGAAGCTTTCTTT.

This clonotype has more than one count but fewer than ten. V and J are TRBV5-4 and TRBJ1-1; D perhaps matches TRBD1 (6 bases). From germline, CDR1 is SGHNT and CDR2 YYREEE (reference sequence). The CDR3 has 16 residues. Trimming left V 2 bases short and J 1 base short, with 15 bases between. The CDR3 reads CASSFGQGSGNTEAFF. The CDR3, as DNA: TGTGCCAGCAGCTTCGGCCAGGGGAGTGGGAACACTGAAGCTTTCTTT.

This clonotype came up a few times. The CDR3 reads CASSPSHYWPQHF. CDR3 in DNA: TGTGCCAGCAGCCCCTCGCACTATTGGCCCCAGCATTTT. V is TRBV7-4 and J is TRBJ1-5, with D unresolved. Germline V gives CDR1 SGHVT, CDR2 SQSDAQ. V lost 5 bases to trimming and J lost 9 bases, with 14 bases between them. This CDR3 contains 13 residues.

This clonotype was detected many times. The chain has TRBV7-2 and TRBJ1-2; 8 bases agree with TRBD1. The length of the CDR3 is 13 residues. Germline lookup yields CDR1 SGHTA and CDR2 FQGNSA. V lost 5 bases to trimming and J lost 7 bases; unmatched junction nucleotides: 6. Here the CDR3 reads CASSHSGGRGYTF. The CDR3, as DNA: TGTGCCAGCAGCCATTCAGGGGGCCGTGGCTACACCTTC.

This clonotype was detected ten times or more. The V call is TRBV6-5, the J call TRBJ2-1; 10 positions agree with TRBD2. The CDR3 spans 16 residues. CDR1 is MNHEY, CDR2 SVGAGI, per germline. The J segment lost 2 bases and the V segment lost 5 bases, leaving 6 bases of the junction unmatched. CDR3 protein: CASSPSGGLTYNEQFF. The CDR3 coding sequence is TGTGCCAGCAGTCCTAGCGGGGGCCTTACCTACAATGAGCAGTTCTTC.

The V gene is TRBV11-2, the J gene TRBJ2-7; 9 bases fit TRBD1. The V segment lost 3 bases and the J segment 2 bases; nucleotides outside the gene matches: 5. The CDR3 contains 15 residues. Germline lookup yields CDR1 SGHAT and CDR2 FQNNGV. CDR3 amino acids: CASSFGQGRTYEQYF. The DNA of the CDR3 is TGTGCCAGCAGCTTCGGACAGGGGCGAACCTACGAGCAGTACTTC.

The V call is TRBV10-3, the J call TRBJ1-5; tentative D call: TRBD1 (5 bases). The V end lost 6 bases, the J end lost 5 bases, and 29 bases lay between the germline ends. The CDR3 runs 19 residues. Germline V gene sequence: CDR1 ENHRY, CDR2 SYGVKD. Here the CDR3 DNA reads TGTGCCATCAGCTCTAGGATAGGGGTCCCCTTATCCCCGGATCAGCCCCAGCATTTT. This translates into CAISSRIGVPLSPDQPQHF.

This clonotype was counted only a few times. The chain has TRBV27 and TRBJ2-7; D remains ambiguous. CDR1 is MNHEY and CDR2 is SMNVEV in the germline V gene (reference sequence). V lost 2 bases and J 1 base, leaving 9 bases between the germline ends. The CDR3 is 14 amino acids. CDR3 residues: CASSLKAHSYEQYF. In DNA form, the CDR3 reads TGTGCCAGCAGTTTAAAGGCGCATTCCTACGAGCAGTACTTC.

This clonotype was recorded a few times. The chain combines TRBV27 with TRBJ1-1; D is perhaps TRBD1 (6 bases). Germline values: CDR1 MNHEY, CDR2 SMNVEV (reference sequence). The CDR3 runs 14 residues. Trimming removed 6 bases from V and 5 bases from J, with 16 bases in between. The CDR3 coding sequence is TGTGCCAGCAGCCCCTACAGGGACATGACTGAAGCTTTCTTT. Translating gives CASSPYRDMTEAFF.

Ten or more counts support this clonotype. The J gene is TRBJ2-7, the V gene TRBV6-5; the match to TRBD2 covers 9 bases. CDR1 and CDR2 from the germline V gene are MNHEY and SVGAGI. Trimming removed 5 bases from V and 0 bases from J; junction bases left unmatched: 8. This CDR3 contains 16 residues. CDR3 coding DNA: TGTGCCAGCAGTCTATCGACTAGCGGACTCTCCTACGAGCAGTACTTC. Amino acid sequence: CASSLSTSGLSYEQYF.

The rearrangement links TRBV7-2 to TRBJ1-1; no clear D gene. Germline V gene lookup returns CDR1 SGHTA and CDR2 FQGNSA. The CDR3 has 13 residues. Between the trimmed V and J ends, which lost 4 bases and 3 bases, there was a span of 9 bases. The CDR3: CASSSLDYTEAFF. The CDR3 DNA reads TGTGCCAGCAGCTCCCTTGATTACACTGAAGCTTTCTTT.

This clonotype has only a few counts. The chain uses TRBV7-6 and TRBJ2-1; D not certain. The CDR3 runs 14 residues. Germline CDR1 reads SGHVS; CDR2 reads FNYEAQ. The V end lost 1 base, the J end lost 4 bases, and 8 bases lay between the germline ends. The CDR3 sequence: CASSLVGVYNEQFF. The CDR3 coding sequence is TGTGCCAGCAGCTTAGTTGGAGTATACAATGAGCAGTTCTTC.

J is TRBJ2-1 and V is TRBV6-5; D call uncertain. The V gene lost 0 bases and the J gene lost 10 bases, with 19 bases spanning the gap. This CDR3 has 16 amino acids. Germline V gene lookup returns CDR1 MNHEY and CDR2 SVGAGI. This chain's CDR3 is CASSYSNSATRNEQFF. The CDR3 nucleotides are TGTGCCAGCAGTTACTCGAATTCGGCCACTCGGAACGAGCAGTTCTTC.

This clonotype occurred a few times. The J gene is TRBJ1-1, the V gene TRBV12-3 or TRBV12-4, with D perhaps matching TRBD1 (5 bases). This CDR3 is built from 15 residues. Trimming took off 4 bases at V and 0 bases at J, with 12 bases between the two ends. The CDR3 protein is CASSWTGTMNTEAFF. The CDR3 region has the DNA TGTGCCAGCAGTTGGACCGGGACCATGAACACTGAAGCTTTCTTT.

This chain joins TRBV7-9 and TRBJ1-1; the match to TRBD1 covers 7 bases. Trimming cost V 4 bases and J 8 bases; bases outside gene matches: 10. The CDR3 is 14 residues long. Germline V gene lookup returns CDR1 SEHNR and CDR2 FQNEAQ (reference sequence). The CDR3 loop reads CASSSSLRDSEAFF. The CDR3, as DNA: TGTGCCAGCAGCTCAAGTCTCCGGGACAGCGAAGCTTTCTTT. The complete variable domain, with remaining parts taken from reference TRBV7-9 and TRBJ1-1, reads DTGVSQNPRHKITKRGQNVTFRCDPISEHNRLYWYRQTLGQGPEFLTYFQNEAQLEKSRLLSDRFSAERPKGSFSTLEIQRTEQGDSAMYLCASSSSLRDSEAFFGQGTRLTVV.

This clonotype was seen a handful of times. This chain uses TRBV19 with TRBJ2-2, with TRBD1 as a possible D gene (6 bases). V was cut by 8 bases and J by 2 bases, with 18 bases left in between. The CDR3 loop spans 16 amino acids. CDR1 LNHDA and CDR2 SQIVND come from the germline V gene (reference sequence). The chain's CDR3 is CASCWAGVINTGELFF. The CDR3 DNA sequence: TGTGCCAGTTGCTGGGCAGGGGTAATTAACACCGGGGAGCTGTTTTTT.

This clonotype showed up just a few times. CDR3 in amino acids: CSVVLSGTSPTGELFF. For the CDR3, the DNA is TGCAGCGTTGTGCTTTCCGGGACTAGTCCCACCGGGGAGCTGTTTTTT. The chain recombines TRBV29-1 with TRBJ2-2; TRBD2 aligns across 8 bases. CDR1 is SQVTM and CDR2 is ANQGSEA in the germline V gene. V trimming: 4 bases; J trimming: 4 bases; junction bases outside the gene matches: 11. CDR3 length: 16 residues.

This clonotype has just a few counts. The CDR3 reads CASSHTSGDYEQYF. CDR3 nucleotide sequence: TGTGCCAGCAGCCACACTAGCGGAGACTACGAGCAGTACTTC. This sequence joins TRBV7-8 and TRBJ2-7; 8 bases are a match to TRBD2. Germline V gives CDR1 SGHVS, CDR2 FQNEAQ. V lost 5 bases to trimming and J lost 3 bases; unmatched junction nucleotides: 6. The CDR3 sequence is 14 residues long.

The rearrangement joins TRBV19 to TRBJ1-1, with D possibly matching TRBD1 (6 bases). From germline, CDR1 is LNHDA and CDR2 SQIVND (reference sequence). Trimming took off 3 bases at V and 1 base at J, with 12 bases between the two ends. CDR3 size: 15 residues. The CDR3 sequence: CASSIEGGGNTEAFF. Here the CDR3 DNA reads TGTGCCAGTAGTATTGAAGGAGGGGGGAACACTGAAGCTTTCTTT.